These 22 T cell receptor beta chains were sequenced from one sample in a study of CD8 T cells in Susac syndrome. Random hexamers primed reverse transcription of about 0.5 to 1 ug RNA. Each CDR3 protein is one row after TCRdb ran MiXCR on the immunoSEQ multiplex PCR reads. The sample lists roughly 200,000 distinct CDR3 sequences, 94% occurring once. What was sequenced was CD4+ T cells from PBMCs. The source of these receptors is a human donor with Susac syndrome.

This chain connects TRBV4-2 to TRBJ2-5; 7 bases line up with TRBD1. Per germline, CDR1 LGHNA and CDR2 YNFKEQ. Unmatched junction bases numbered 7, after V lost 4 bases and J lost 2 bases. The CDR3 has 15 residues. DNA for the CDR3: TGTGCCAGCAGCCCGACAGGGAATGGGCAAGAGACCCAGTACTTC. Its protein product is CASSPTGNGQETQYF.

CDR3 amino acids: CASSYSWAGEAFF. The CDR3 nucleotides are TGTGCCAGCAGTTACTCCTGGGCAGGAGAAGCTTTCTTT. This sequence joins TRBV6-2 or TRBV6-3 and TRBJ1-1; D gene unclear. This CDR3 region has 13 residues. V was clipped by 0 bases and J by 8 bases, with 10 bases between them. From germline, CDR1 is MNHEY and CDR2 SVGEGT.

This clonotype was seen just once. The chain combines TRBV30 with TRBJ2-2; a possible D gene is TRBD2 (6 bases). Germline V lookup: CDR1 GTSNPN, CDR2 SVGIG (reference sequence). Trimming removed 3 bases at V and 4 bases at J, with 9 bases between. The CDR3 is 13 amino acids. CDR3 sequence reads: CAWRGRSTGELFF. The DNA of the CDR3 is TGTGCCTGGAGAGGGAGGAGCACCGGGGAGCTGTTTTTT.

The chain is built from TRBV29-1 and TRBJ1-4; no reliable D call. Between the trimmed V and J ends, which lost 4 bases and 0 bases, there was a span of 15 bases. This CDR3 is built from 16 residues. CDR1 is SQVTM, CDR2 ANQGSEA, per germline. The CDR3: CSVVGKKLATNEKLFF. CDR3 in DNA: TGCAGCGTTGTCGGCAAAAAGCTTGCAACTAATGAAAAACTGTTTTTT.

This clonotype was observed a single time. CDR3 DNA sequence: TGTGCCAGCAGCTTACCCACTAGGGCAGATACGCAGTATTTT. It encodes CASSLPTRADTQYF. The rearrangement links TRBV7-2 to TRBJ2-3, with a weak D call TRBD2 (5 bases). This CDR3 has 14 residues. V was trimmed by 2 bases and J by 4 bases, leaving 10 bases between them. Germline V gives CDR1 SGHTA, CDR2 FQGNSA.

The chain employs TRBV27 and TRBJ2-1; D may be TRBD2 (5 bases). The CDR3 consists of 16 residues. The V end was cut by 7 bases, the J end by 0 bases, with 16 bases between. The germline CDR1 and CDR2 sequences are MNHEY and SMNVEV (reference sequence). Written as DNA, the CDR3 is TGTGCCAGCATGAAGAGGGCTGCTAGCTCCTACAATGAGCAGTTCTTC. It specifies CASMKRAASSYNEQFF.

The CDR3 DNA sequence: TGCAGTGCGCCGGACAGGGGAAACTATGGCTACACCTTC. Translating gives CSAPDRGNYGYTF. The chain uses TRBV20-1 and TRBJ1-2; 9 bases agree with TRBD1. Trimming removed 6 bases from V and 2 bases from J; junction bases left unmatched: 4. Germline CDR1 and CDR2: DFQATT and SNEGSKA (reference sequence). This CDR3 contains 13 residues.

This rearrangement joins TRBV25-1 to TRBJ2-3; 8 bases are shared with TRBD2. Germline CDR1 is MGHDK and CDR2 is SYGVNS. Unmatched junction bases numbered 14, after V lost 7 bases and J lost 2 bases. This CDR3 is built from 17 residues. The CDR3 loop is CASNPLRAGGPTDTQYF. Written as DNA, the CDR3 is TGTGCCAGCAACCCCCTGAGGGCGGGGGGACCCACAGATACGCAGTATTTT.

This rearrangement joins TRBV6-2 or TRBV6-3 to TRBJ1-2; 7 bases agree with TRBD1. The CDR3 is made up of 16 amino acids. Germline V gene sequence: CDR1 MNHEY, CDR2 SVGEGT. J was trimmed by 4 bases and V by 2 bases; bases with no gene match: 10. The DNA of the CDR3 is TGTGCCAGCAGTTACGGCAGGGGGGGAGCTGGCTATGGCTACACCTTC. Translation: CASSYGRGGAGYGYTF.

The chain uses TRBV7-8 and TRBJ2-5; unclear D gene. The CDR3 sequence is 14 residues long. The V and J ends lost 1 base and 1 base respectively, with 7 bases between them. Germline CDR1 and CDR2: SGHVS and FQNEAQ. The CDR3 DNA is TGTGCCAGCAGCTTAGAGTGGGTCCAAGAGACCCAGTACTTC. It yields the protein CASSLEWVQETQYF.

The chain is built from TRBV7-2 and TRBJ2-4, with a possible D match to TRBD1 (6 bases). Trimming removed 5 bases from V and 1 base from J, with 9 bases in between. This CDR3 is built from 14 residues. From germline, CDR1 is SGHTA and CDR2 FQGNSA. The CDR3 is CASSTQGAKNIQYF. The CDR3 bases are TGTGCCAGCAGCACGCAGGGGGCCAAAAACATTCAGTACTTC.

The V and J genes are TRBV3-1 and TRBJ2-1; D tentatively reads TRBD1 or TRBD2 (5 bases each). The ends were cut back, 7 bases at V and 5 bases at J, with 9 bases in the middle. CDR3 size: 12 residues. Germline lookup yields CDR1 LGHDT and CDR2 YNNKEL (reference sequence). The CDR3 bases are TGTGCCAGCACCGGGACCAACAATGAGCAGTTCTTC. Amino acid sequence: CASTGTNNEQFF.

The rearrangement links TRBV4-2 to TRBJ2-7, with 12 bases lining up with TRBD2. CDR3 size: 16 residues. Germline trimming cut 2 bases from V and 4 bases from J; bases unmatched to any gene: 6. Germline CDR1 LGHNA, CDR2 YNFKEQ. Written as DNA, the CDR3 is TGTGCCAGCAGCCAAAGGGCCGGGACTAGCGGGTACGAGCAGTACTTC. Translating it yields CASSQRAGTSGYEQYF.

The CDR3 DNA follows: TGTGCCAGCAAGCTACAGGGGACCGGGGGGGACGAGCAGTACTTC. Translating gives CASKLQGTGGDEQYF. V is TRBV28 and J is TRBJ2-7, with D tentatively TRBD2 (8 bases). With 7 bases removed from V and 5 bases from J, the gap between germline ends came to 21 bases. CDR1 is MDHEN, CDR2 SYDVKM, per germline. The CDR3 is made up of 15 amino acids.

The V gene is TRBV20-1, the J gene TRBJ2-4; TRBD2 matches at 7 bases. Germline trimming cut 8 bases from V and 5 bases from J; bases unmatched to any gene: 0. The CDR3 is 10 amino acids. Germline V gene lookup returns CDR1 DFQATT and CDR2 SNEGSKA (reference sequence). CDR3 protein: CSSGENIQYF. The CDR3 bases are TGCAGTAGCGGGGAAAACATTCAGTACTTC.

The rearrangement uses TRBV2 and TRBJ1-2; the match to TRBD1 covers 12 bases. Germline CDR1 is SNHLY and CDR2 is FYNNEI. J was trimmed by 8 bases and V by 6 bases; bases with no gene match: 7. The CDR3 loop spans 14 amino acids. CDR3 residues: CASRETGTGGGYTF. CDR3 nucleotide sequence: TGTGCCAGCAGGGAAACCGGGACAGGGGGCGGCTACACCTTC. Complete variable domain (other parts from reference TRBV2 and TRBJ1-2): EPEVTQTPSHQVTQMGQEVILRCVPISNHLYFYWYRQILGQKVEFLVSFYNNEISEKSEIFDDQFSVERPDGSNFTLKIRSTKLEDSAMYFCASRETGTGGGYTFGSGTRLTVV.

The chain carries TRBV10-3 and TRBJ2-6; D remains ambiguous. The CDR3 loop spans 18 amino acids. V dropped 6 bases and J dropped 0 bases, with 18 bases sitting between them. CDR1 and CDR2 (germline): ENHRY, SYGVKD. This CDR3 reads CAIRGNNFGSSGANVLTF. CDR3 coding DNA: TGTGCCATCAGGGGGAATAATTTCGGAAGCTCTGGGGCCAACGTCCTGACTTTC.

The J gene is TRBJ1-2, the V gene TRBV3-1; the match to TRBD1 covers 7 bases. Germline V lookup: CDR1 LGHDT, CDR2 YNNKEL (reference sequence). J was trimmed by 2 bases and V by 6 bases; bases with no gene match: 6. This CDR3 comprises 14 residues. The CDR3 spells CASSRTGPNYGYTF. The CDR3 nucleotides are TGTGCCAGCAGTCGGACAGGCCCGAACTATGGCTACACCTTC.

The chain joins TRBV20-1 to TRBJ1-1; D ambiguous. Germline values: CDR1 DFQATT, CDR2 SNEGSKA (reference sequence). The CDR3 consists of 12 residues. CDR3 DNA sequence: TGCACCGGTCGGCGGCAAAACACTGAAGCTTTCTTT. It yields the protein CTGRRQNTEAFF.

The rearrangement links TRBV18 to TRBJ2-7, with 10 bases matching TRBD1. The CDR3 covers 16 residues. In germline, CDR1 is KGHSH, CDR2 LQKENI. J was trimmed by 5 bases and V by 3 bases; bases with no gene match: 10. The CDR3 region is CASSPPRGQGVDEQYF. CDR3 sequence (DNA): TGTGCCAGCTCACCCCCTCGCGGACAGGGGGTGGACGAGCAGTACTTC.

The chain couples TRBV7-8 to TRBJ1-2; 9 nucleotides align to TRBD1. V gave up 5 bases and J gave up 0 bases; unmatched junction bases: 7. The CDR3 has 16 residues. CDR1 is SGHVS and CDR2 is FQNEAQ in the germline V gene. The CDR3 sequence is CASSRTGTGTNYGYTF. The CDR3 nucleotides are TGTGCCAGCAGCCGCACCGGGACAGGGACTAACTATGGCTACACCTTC.

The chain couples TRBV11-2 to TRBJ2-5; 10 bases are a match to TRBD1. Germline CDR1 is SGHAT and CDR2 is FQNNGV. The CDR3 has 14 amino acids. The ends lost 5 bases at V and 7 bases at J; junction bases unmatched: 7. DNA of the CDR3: TGTGCCAGCAGCATGACAGGGGGCGGGGGGACCCAGTACTTC. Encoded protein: CASSMTGGGGTQYF.